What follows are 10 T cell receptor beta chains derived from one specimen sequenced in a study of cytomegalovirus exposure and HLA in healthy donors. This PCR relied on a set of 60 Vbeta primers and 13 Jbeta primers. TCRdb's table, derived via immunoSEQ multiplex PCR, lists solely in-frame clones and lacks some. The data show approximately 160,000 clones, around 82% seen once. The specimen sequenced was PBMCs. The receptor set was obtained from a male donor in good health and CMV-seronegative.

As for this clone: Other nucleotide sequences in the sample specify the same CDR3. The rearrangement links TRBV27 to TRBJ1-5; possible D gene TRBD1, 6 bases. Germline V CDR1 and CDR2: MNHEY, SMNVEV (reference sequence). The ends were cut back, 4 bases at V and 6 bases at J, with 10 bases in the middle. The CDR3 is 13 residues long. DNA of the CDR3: TGTGCCAGCAGTTCGGGGGGCGTTCAGCCCCAGCATTTT. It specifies CASSSGGVQPQHF.

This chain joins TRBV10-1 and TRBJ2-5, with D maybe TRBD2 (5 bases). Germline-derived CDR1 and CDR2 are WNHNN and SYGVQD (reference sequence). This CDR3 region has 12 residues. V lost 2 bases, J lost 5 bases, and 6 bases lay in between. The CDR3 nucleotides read TGCGCCAGCAGTGAGGGAGGCGAGACCCAGTACTTC. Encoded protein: CASSEGGETQYF.

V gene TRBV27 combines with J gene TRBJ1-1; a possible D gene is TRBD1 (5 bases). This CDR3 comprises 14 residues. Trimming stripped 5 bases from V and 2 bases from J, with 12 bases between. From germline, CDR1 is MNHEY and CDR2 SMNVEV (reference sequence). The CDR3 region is CASSPQGRNTEAFF. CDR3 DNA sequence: TGTGCCAGCAGTCCCCAGGGCCGAAACACTGAAGCTTTCTTT.

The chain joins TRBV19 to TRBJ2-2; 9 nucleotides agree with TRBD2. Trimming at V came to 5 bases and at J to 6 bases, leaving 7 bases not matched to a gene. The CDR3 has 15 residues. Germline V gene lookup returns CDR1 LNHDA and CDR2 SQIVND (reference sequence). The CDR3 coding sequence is TGTGCCAGTAGTGCGGGACTAGCTATGGCCGGGGAGCTGTTTTTT. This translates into CASSAGLAMAGELFF.

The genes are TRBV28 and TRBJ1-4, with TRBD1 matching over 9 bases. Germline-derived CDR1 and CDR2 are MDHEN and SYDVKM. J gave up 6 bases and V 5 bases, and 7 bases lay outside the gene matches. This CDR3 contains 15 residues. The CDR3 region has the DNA TGTGCCAGCAGTGGACCGGGACAGGGAGATGAAAAACTGTTTTTT. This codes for CASSGPGQGDEKLFF.

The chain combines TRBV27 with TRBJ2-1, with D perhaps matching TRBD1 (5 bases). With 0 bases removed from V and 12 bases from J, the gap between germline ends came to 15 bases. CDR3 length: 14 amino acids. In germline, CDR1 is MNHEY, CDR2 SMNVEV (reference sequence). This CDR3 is CASSLSSPGRGQFF. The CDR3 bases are TGTGCCAGCAGTTTATCCTCCCCTGGTAGGGGGCAGTTCTTC.

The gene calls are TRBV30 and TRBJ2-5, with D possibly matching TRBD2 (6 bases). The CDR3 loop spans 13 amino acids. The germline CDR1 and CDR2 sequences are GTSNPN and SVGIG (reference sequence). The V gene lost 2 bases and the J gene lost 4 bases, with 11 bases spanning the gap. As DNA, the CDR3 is TGTGCCTGGAGTAGGAGGGTCCGAGAGACCCAGTACTTC. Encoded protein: CAWSRRVRETQYF.

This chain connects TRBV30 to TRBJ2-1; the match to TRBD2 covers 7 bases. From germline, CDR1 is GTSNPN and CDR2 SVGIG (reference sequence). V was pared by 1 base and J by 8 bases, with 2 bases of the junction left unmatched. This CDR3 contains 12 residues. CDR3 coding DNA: TGTGCCTGGAGTGGACTAGCCCATGAGCAGTTCTTC. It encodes CAWSGLAHEQFF.

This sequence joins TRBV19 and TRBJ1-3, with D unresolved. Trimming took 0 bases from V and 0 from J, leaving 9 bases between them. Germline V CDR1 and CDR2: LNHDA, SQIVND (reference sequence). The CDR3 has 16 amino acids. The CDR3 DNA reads TGTGCCAGTAGTATAGATGGGCCCGTCTCTGGAAACACCATATATTTT. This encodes CASSIDGPVSGNTIYF. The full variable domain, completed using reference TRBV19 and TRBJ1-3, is DGGITQSPKYLFRKEGQNVTLSCEQNLNHDAMYWYRQDPGQGLRLIYYSQIVNDFQKGDIAEGYSVSREKKESFPLTVTSAQKNPTAFYLCASSIDGPVSGNTIYFGEGSWLTVV.

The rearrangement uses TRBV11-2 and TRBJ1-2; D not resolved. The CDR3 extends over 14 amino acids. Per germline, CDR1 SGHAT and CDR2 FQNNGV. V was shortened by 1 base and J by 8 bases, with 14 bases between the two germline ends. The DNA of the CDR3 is TGTGCCAGCAGCTTAGCGGTTTACCACGTAGGCTACACCTTC. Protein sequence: CASSLAVYHVGYTF.